These 20 T cell receptor beta chains were sequenced from one sample in a study of cytomegalovirus exposure and HLA in healthy donors. The PCR contained 60 Vbeta and 13 Jbeta primers. Assay: immunoSEQ multiplex PCR; the TCRdb copy retains only in-frame clones and omits some. The table records around 130,000 clones, roughly 80% of them present only once. Source material: PBMCs. These TCRs come from a woman in her forties in good health and CMV-seropositive.

The chain is built from TRBV7-9 and TRBJ2-1; TRBD2 agrees at 14 bases. The CDR3 has 14 amino acids. CDR1 is SEHNR and CDR2 is FQNEAQ in the germline V gene (reference sequence). The ends lost 6 bases at V and 12 bases at J; junction bases unmatched: 7. CDR3 in DNA: TGTGCCAGCAGGTCTCAGGGGACTAGCGGGAGGCAGTTCTTC. Translation gives CASRSQGTSGRQFF.

The CDR3 DNA follows: TGTGCCAGCAGTTTATCCCCACAGGGGACCTACGAGCAGTACTTC. As protein: CASSLSPQGTYEQYF. The rearrangement uses TRBV28 and TRBJ2-7, with 7 bases lining up with TRBD1. CDR1 is MDHEN and CDR2 is SYDVKM in the germline V gene. The CDR3 runs 15 residues. J lost 2 bases, V lost 1 base, and 5 bases had no gene match.

V and J are TRBV15 and TRBJ1-3; D remains ambiguous. The V gene's germline CDR1 is LNHNV and CDR2 YYDKDF (reference sequence). Trimming took 5 bases from V and 4 from J, leaving 12 bases between them. The CDR3 spans 14 residues. Written as DNA, the CDR3 is TGTGCCACCAGCCCCTCATACAACGGAAACACCATATATTTT. Translated, it gives CATSPSYNGNTIYF. Using reference TRBV15 and TRBJ1-3 for the parts outside the CDR3, the full variable domain is DAMVIQNPRYQVTQFGKPVTLSCSQTLNHNVMYWYQQKSSQAPKLLFHYYDKDFNNEADTPDNFQSRRPNTSFCFLDIRSPGLGDTAMYLCATSPSYNGNTIYFGEGSWLTVV.

The J gene is TRBJ1-6, the V gene TRBV13, with TRBD1 matching 9 bases. Trimming took 5 bases from V and 6 from J; bases not matched to a gene: 8. CDR1 and CDR2 (germline): PRHDT, FYEKMQ (reference sequence). CDR3 size: 16 residues. For the CDR3, the DNA is TGTGCCAGCAGCGGGCTAGGGACAGGGATTAATTCACCCCTCCACTTT. It specifies CASSGLGTGINSPLHF.

V is TRBV4-1 and J is TRBJ1-2; no firm D call. This CDR3 has 12 residues. V shed 2 bases and J shed 1 base, with 2 bases lying between them. Germline-derived CDR1 and CDR2 are MGHRA and YSYEKL. The CDR3 loop reads CASSQLNYGYTF. The CDR3 bases are TGCGCCAGCAGCCAACTTAACTATGGCTACACCTTC.

This clone was seen only a few times. V usage is TRBV19 and J usage is TRBJ2-7; 7 positions agree with TRBD1. The ends lost 6 bases at V and 1 base at J; junction bases unmatched: 6. This CDR3 has 14 residues. Germline loops: CDR1 LNHDA, CDR2 SQIVND (reference sequence). CDR3 protein: CASRRQGSSYEQYF. CDR3 DNA: TGTGCCAGTAGAAGACAGGGCTCATCCTACGAGCAGTACTTC.

This clone turned up a few times. The J gene is TRBJ2-2, the V gene TRBV19, with 8 positions matching TRBD1. The CDR3 extends over 15 amino acids. Germline CDR1 LNHDA, CDR2 SQIVND (reference sequence). J gave up 4 bases and V 4 bases, and 5 bases lay outside the gene matches. CDR3 sequence: CASSTDDRGTGELFF. The CDR3 nucleotides read TGTGCCAGTAGTACGGACGACAGGGGCACCGGGGAGCTGTTTTTT.

V is TRBV5-1 and J is TRBJ1-5; 7 bases map to TRBD1. Germline CDR1 and CDR2: SGHRS and YFSETQ. V trimming: 4 bases; J trimming: 5 bases; junction bases outside the gene matches: 3. This CDR3 comprises 13 residues. The CDR3 here is CASSRTGDQPQHF. CDR3 coding DNA: TGCGCCAGCAGCCGGACAGGAGATCAGCCCCAGCATTTT.

V gene TRBV5-6 combines with J gene TRBJ2-3; 11 bases are shared with TRBD2. The V and J ends lost 4 bases and 8 bases, in that order; junction bases with no gene match: 18. The CDR3 sequence is 18 residues long. CDR1 SGHDT and CDR2 YYEEEE come from the germline V gene. CDR3 loop: CASSRSPTSGTSGGTQYF. In DNA form, the CDR3 reads TGTGCCAGCAGCCGGTCACCGACTAGCGGGACGTCTGGGGGTACGCAGTATTTT.

The chain combines TRBV25-1 with TRBJ1-6; no reliable D call. The germline V and J ends were trimmed by 6 bases and 7 bases, with 16 bases remaining between them. The CDR3 runs to 15 residues. Germline V gives CDR1 MGHDK, CDR2 SYGVNS. DNA for the CDR3: TGTGCCAGCAGGGGCGACGGCGTACCCAATTCACCCCTCCACTTT. This translates into CASRGDGVPNSPLHF.

The chain recombines TRBV23-1 with TRBJ2-2, with D possibly matching TRBD2 (5 bases). TRBV23-1 is flagged as an ORF with uncertain function. Deletions cut 3 bases from V and 3 bases from J, with 14 bases between. The CDR3 length is 16 residues. The CDR3 DNA reads as TGCGCCAGCAGTCATTCGGGGAGAAATCACACCGGGGAGCTGTTTTTT. Its protein is CASSHSGRNHTGELFF.

The chain carries TRBV5-1 and TRBJ2-2; 8 nucleotides agree with TRBD2. The J segment lost 4 bases and the V segment lost 4 bases, leaving 9 bases of the junction unmatched. Looked up from germline, CDR1 is SGHRS and CDR2 is YFSETQ. This CDR3 has 16 residues. Here the CDR3 DNA reads TGCGCCAGCAGCCCCTCGGGCGGGGGGTCCACCGGGGAGCTGTTTTTT. It yields the protein CASSPSGGGSTGELFF.

V and J are TRBV4-3 and TRBJ2-7; no reliable D call. Per the germline V gene, CDR1 is LGHNA and CDR2 is YSLEER. V lost 4 bases, J lost 7 bases, and 5 bases lay in between. The CDR3 runs to 10 residues. The CDR3 bases are TGCGCCAGCAGCCCCTTAGAGCAGTACTTC. It yields the protein CASSPLEQYF.

This clone has a handful of counts. This chain connects TRBV18 to TRBJ1-4, with TRBD1 matching over 10 bases. Germline V gene lookup returns CDR1 KGHSH and CDR2 LQKENI. Trimming took 3 bases from V and 1 from J; bases not matched to a gene: 8. CDR3 length equals 18 residues. The CDR3 nucleotides are TGTGCCAGCTCACCTTCACTGGGACAGGGGAGAACTAATGAAAAACTGTTTTTT. Translated, it gives CASSPSLGQGRTNEKLFF.

The chain employs TRBV28 and TRBJ1-1; unclear D gene. Trimming pared 6 bases from V and 8 bases from J, leaving 10 bases between. Germline assignment: CDR1 MDHEN and CDR2 SYDVKM. The CDR3 has 11 residues. For the CDR3, the DNA is TGTGCCAGCAGCTACGTAGAAGAAGCTTTCTTT. Its translation is CASSYVEEAFF.

The V and J genes are TRBV21-1 and TRBJ1-1; no check of the table's D call, TRBD1, against the DNA was made. TRBV21-1 is labeled a pseudogene. The CDR3 runs to 13 residues. CDR3 in DNA: TGTGCCAGCAGCAAAGGGACAGGGGAGGGAGCTTTCTTT. This translates into CASSKGTGEGAFF.

The CDR3 DNA reads TGTGCCAGTAGTTACCAGGGTTGGAACACTGAAGCTTTCTTT. Translated, it gives CASSYQGWNTEAFF. The chain joins TRBV19 to TRBJ1-1; the D gene is possibly TRBD1 (5 bases). Germline V gene sequence: CDR1 LNHDA, CDR2 SQIVND (reference sequence). Trimming removed 5 bases from V and 1 base from J, with 11 bases in between. This CDR3 comprises 14 residues.

V usage is TRBV13 and J usage is TRBJ2-7; 7 bases fit TRBD1. Looked up from germline, CDR1 is PRHDT and CDR2 is FYEKMQ (reference sequence). CDR3 length equals 14 residues. V was clipped by 4 bases and J by 3 bases; unmatched bases: 6. As DNA, the CDR3 is TGTGCCAGCAGCTCACCGGGACAGTACTACGAGCAGTACTTC. Translation: CASSSPGQYYEQYF.

This clone was observed once. The rearrangement uses TRBV27 and TRBJ2-1, with D possibly matching TRBD2 (5 bases). This CDR3 is 15 amino acids long. V was pared by 3 bases and J by 2 bases, with 11 bases between. Germline CDR1 and CDR2: MNHEY and SMNVEV (reference sequence). This CDR3 is CASSFPGVPYNEQFF. The CDR3 nucleotides read TGTGCCAGCAGTTTCCCCGGGGTCCCCTACAATGAGCAGTTCTTC.

This chain connects TRBV7-9 to TRBJ2-5; TRBD1 aligns across 7 bases. CDR3 size: 14 residues. V trimming: 1 base; J trimming: 3 bases; junction bases outside the gene matches: 2. Per the germline V gene, CDR1 is SEHNR and CDR2 is FQNEAQ (reference sequence). CDR3 nucleotide sequence: TGTGCCAGCAGCTTAGAGACAGGGAAAGAGACCCAGTACTTC. Translation: CASSLETGKETQYF. The full variable domain, with the rest looked up from reference TRBV7-9 and TRBJ2-5, is DTGVSQNPRHKITKRGQNVTFRCDPISEHNRLYWYRQTLGQGPEFLTYFQNEAQLEKSRLLSDRFSAERPKGSFSTLEIQRTEQGDSAMYLCASSLETGKETQYFGPGTRLLVL.